This T cell receptor beta chain came from a study of OX40 agonist ivuxolimab in advanced cancers. In the study overall: Patients were around 83% male with ages roughly 20 to 90, mean approximately 58. Whole-study findings and limits: Near-lowest levels of clonal expansion characterized partial responders at 0.1-3.0 mg/kg. Dosing at 0.1 to 3.0 mg/kg was accompanied by clonal expansion of CD4+ and CD8+ blood T cells by week 6.

The protocol was immunoSEQ multiplex PCR, while the TCRdb copy is restricted to in-frame clones and leaves out a portion. The data contain around 67,000 clones, about 87% of them singletons. Germline CDR1 is MNHNS and CDR2 is SASEGT. CDR3 size: 13 residues. V gave up 7 bases and J gave up 3 bases, with 10 bases separating them. Notes on this clone: Its specificity is unknown.

This specimen was CD4+ or CD8+ T cells sorted from blood, taken in a trial of the OX40 agonist ivuxolimab. The rearrangement uses TRBV6-1 and TRBJ1-5; D gene unclear. This clonotype was sampled from an adult with an advanced solid tumor such as melanoma, head and neck, liver or kidney cancer. CDR3 in DNA: TGTGCCAGCATCGGCTGGGACAATCAGCCCCAGCATTTT. It yields the protein CASIGWDNQPQHF.